The clone carrying this TCR beta chain was counted only a few times. The antigen is undetermined. This sample stems from a study of Ad26.COV2.S vaccination and SARS-CoV-2 variants. Study-wide background: Ad26.COV2.S arm of COV1001 included the donor.

Produced via immunoSEQ multiplex PCR; TCRdb's table is partial and in-frame only. The repertoire consists of some 250,000 clones, with roughly 90% occurring once and the leading ten covering about 10%. Study-level points and caveats: Vaccinees and placebo recipients showed similar non-spike TCR breadth.

Treatment denoted: 15 to 20 received Ad26.COV2.S at low or high dose, single or two shots; about 5 received placebo; per-sample allocation not given. Each sample was drawn 63 days after the first injection (of vaccine or placebo). Donation was by an adult aged 18-55 years who was in Boston. Vaccination employed an Ad26 vector expressing the Wuhan-strain SARS-CoV-2 spike. The sequencing used peripheral blood, collected in a trial of Ad26.COV2.S vaccine versus placebo. The source is a person between 18 and 65 years old who received the Ad26.COV2.S COVID-19 vaccine or a placebo.

CDR3 DNA sequence: TGTGCCAGCAGCTTAGCCACAGGGATTCGAAACACCATATATTTT. Translated, it gives CASSLATGIRNTIYF. The chain couples TRBV7-9 to TRBJ1-3, with D possibly TRBD1 on 6 matching bases. The CDR3 runs 15 residues. Germline V CDR1 and CDR2: SEHNR, FQNEAQ (reference sequence). V was cut by 0 bases and J by 5 bases, with 11 bases left in between.